This T cell receptor beta chain stems from a study of CD8 T cells in Susac syndrome (dated by TCRdb to the late 2010s). About the study as a whole: Whether CD8+ T cell activation and differentiation in Susac syndrome was antigen driven was tested using repertoire sequencing. Clonality of the CD8+ T cell repertoire was compared between around 13 healthy donors, around 14 Susac syndrome patients and 15 multiple sclerosis patients.

This clonotype appeared a single time. Its antigen is still unknown. No clone much larger than this one lies a single base away; base qualities are absent. A solitary read yields weak support. The CDR3 has 14 amino acids, counting the end cysteine and phenylalanine. Only the CDR3 part of the read is kept: 42 bases, read in frame from the first base. The V end loses 6 bases and the J end loses 2 bases, and a stretch of 14 bases separates them. CDR1 and CDR2 were assigned from the germline V gene as MNHEY and SVGEGT. What the research found in general, with its limitations: The number of individuals in the TCR sequencing and HLA analysis was recognized as being relatively small.

RNA was extracted using the RNeasy kit, and roughly 0.5 to 1 microgram was reverse transcribed with random hexamers. The immunoSEQ multiplex PCR assay, covering 54 Vbeta and 13 Jbeta segments, was used to amplify TCR beta CDR3 regions. PCR amplification bias was corrected using a synthetic template baseline for primer optimization and computational correction. The authors' pipeline ran thus. Reads were assigned to V, D and J genes according to IMGT and analyzed in immunoSEQ Analyzer, with only productive sequences retained. Clonality was computed as one minus Shannon entropy normalized by log2 of the number of productive unique sequences. For each patient and control, public and private clones were evaluated within the 100 most prevalent clones. A clone was defined as Susac-specific if it was absent from the healthy and MS cohorts, from over a thousand published viral clones and from other ImmuneACCESS disease sequences. TCRdb trimmed the raw reads at Q25, called clones with MiXCR and kept productive beta chains. Rows with one shared CDR3 protein collapse into an entry with the most common genes and DNA. The V and J calls were not made by the authors but by TCRdb's processing. The sample table records about 26,000 distinct CDR3 sequences; around 95% of these occur just once. Of the sample, about 0.27% falls within the top ten clones.

High-throughput TCR beta sequencing profiled peripheral blood CD8+ and CD4+ T cells from healthy donors, Susac syndrome patients and multiple sclerosis patients. Healthy donors were age- and sex-matched controls. CD8+ TEMRA cells were enriched by FACS, while bulk CD8+ and CD4+ T cells were purified by magnetic negative isolation. Blood was drawn into EDTA tubes, processed within 24 hours, and PBMCs were isolated by density gradient centrifugation. PBMCs destined for TCR sequencing were cryopreserved in liquid nitrogen and later thawed in a 37 °C water bath. Purity of sorted or isolated CD4+, CD8+ and CD8+ TEMRA cells was at least 90%.

This clonotype was sampled from a human donor in good health. The sequenced sample consisted of CD8+ T cells from PBMCs. Recombination connected TRBV6-2 or TRBV6-3 to TRBJ2-7, with TRBD1 tentatively as D gene (5 bases match). DNA sequence: TGTGCCAGCAGGACAGACCCCCGAACCTACGAGCAGTACTTC. Its protein product is CASRTDPRTYEQYF.